This TCR beta chain derives from a study of blood T cell repertoires in COVID-19. Turning to the study itself: COVID-19 samples from acute and convalescent phases originated in the United States, Italy and Spain. Nucleic acid was either cDNA or gDNA, and it came from T cells, B-cell-depleted T cells, or PBMCs.

Authors' data handling: Nucleated cell number was recorded as an estimate derived from reference gene primer amplification. Sequencing used immunoSEQ multiplex PCR; TCRdb keeps in-frame clones, though not all of them. That table supplies the V and J calls and clone size; D and trimming were determined from the DNA. The table shows about 270,000 clones, with 91% occurring only once. V lost 1 base, J lost 3 bases, and 8 bases lay in between. This CDR3 has 14 residues. Germline V CDR1 and CDR2: MGHDK, SYGVNS. In Seattle, patients joined the study during active infection and were tracked longitudinally. The chain carries TRBV25-1 and TRBJ2-3, with D possibly being TRBD2 (6 bases). The clonotype was recovered from a person under 35 with COVID-19, enrolled during active disease. Sequenced material: peripheral blood. CDR3 region: CASSELGGTDTQYF. CDR3 DNA: TGTGCCAGCAGTGAATTGGGGGGAACAGATACGCAGTATTTT.